The rows below give T cell receptor beta chains drawn from one sample of a study of blood T cells in healthy people across ages. A single record per CDR3 protein comes from TCRdb applying MiXCR to the 5' RACE reads. The sample has about 1.4 million distinct CDR3 sequences; approximately 59% are singletons. Material: blood. These receptors were obtained from a man between 18 and 35 years old in good health. Each CDR3 is given with its conserved first and last residue. The order of the fields is J gene, D gene, V gene, clone size, CDR3 DNA, CDR3 protein. D genes are given only for firm matches. The size of a clone is reported for some rows only, either as once, few or many, or as a class for expanded clones.

>TRBJ2-3|-|TRBV12-3/TRBV12-4|-
TGTGCCAGCAGCTCAATACTCGGACGCTGGGATACGCAGTATTTT
CASSSILGRWDTQYF
>TRBJ2-3|-|TRBV7-2|few
TGTGCCAGCAGCTCGGACTGGGGGACAGATACGCAGTATTTT
CASSSDWGTDTQYF
>TRBJ1-1|-|TRBV29-1|few
TGCAGCGTTGCAGGTCACACTGAAGCTTTCTTT
CSVAGHTEAFF
>TRBJ1-2|TRBD1|TRBV20-1|few
TGCAGTGCTAGCCTCATTGGGACAGTATACAACTATGGCTACACCTTC
CSASLIGTVYNYGYTF
>TRBJ2-5|-|TRBV7-6|-
TGTGCCAACAGTTTTAGACCGGGACGGCAAGAGACCCAGTACTTC
CANSFRPGRQETQYF
>TRBJ1-4|-|TRBV27|-
TGTGCCAGCAGCTTCCAGGGCTTGGGGGAAAAGCTGTTTTTT
CASSFQGLGEKLFF
>TRBJ2-7|-|TRBV5-1|-
TGCGCCAGCAATAGTATGGAGAGGGGGTACAATGAGCAGTACTTC
CASNSMERGYNEQYF
>TRBJ2-7|-|TRBV20-1|-
TGCAGTGCTAGGGACCAGAGGAGGTACGACGAGCAGTACTTC
CSARDQRRYDEQYF
>TRBJ2-1|-|TRBV7-2|-
TGTGCCAGCAGCTTAGCCCAGGGCGGTATCAATGAGCAGTTCTTC
CASSLAQGGINEQFF
>TRBJ2-7|TRBD2|TRBV20-1|few
TGCAGTGCTAGAGATTATCGGGCGGGGGGGTACGAGCAGTACTTC
CSARDYRAGGYEQYF
>TRBJ1-1|TRBD1|TRBV7-9|-
TGTGCCAGCAGCTTAACTGGACAGGGGTTGAACACTGAAGCTTTCTTT
CASSLTGQGLNTEAFF
>TRBJ2-5|-|TRBV6-2/TRBV6-3|few
TGTGCCAGCAAGTCGGTCCAAGAGACCCAGTACTTC
CASKSVQETQYF
>TRBJ2-1|TRBD2|TRBV7-2|-
TGTGCCAGCAGCTTATTTAGCGGGGGGAGCAATGAGCAGTTCTTC
CASSLFSGGSNEQFF
>TRBJ1-2|-|TRBV4-3|-
TGCGCCAGCAGCCTAGACGACGGTAGTGGCTATGGCTACACCTTC
CASSLDDGSGYGYTF
>TRBJ2-1|-|TRBV24-1|-
TGTGCCACCAGTGATGGGGGGGCCAATGAGCAGTTCTTC
CATSDGGANEQFF
>TRBJ1-2|-|TRBV6-5|-
TGTGCCAGCAGTTACTCGCAGCCTGGCGATGGCTACACCTTC
CASSYSQPGDGYTF
>TRBJ2-5|TRBD1|TRBV20-1|-
TGCAGTGCTAGTCCGGGACAGGGGAGATCGGAGACCCAGTACTTC
CSASPGQGRSETQYF
>TRBJ1-5|-|TRBV12-3/TRBV12-4|once
TGTGCCAGCAGCCCCGGACAAACTTCCCTCCCTCCCCAGCATTTT
CASSPGQTSLPPQHF
>TRBJ2-2|-|TRBV20-1|-
TGCAGTGCTAGAGACCTGGGACAGAACACCGGGGAGCTGTTTTTT
CSARDLGQNTGELFF
>TRBJ2-1|TRBD2|TRBV27|-
TGTGCCAGCCTGAAGCGGGAAAGCATCTACAATGAGCAGTTCTTC
CASLKRESIYNEQFF
>TRBJ1-2|-|TRBV7-8|-
TGTGCCAGCAGCTTATGGGCAGGAACTTCGGATTATGGCTACACCTTC
CASSLWAGTSDYGYTF
>TRBJ2-1|TRBD2|TRBV10-1|-
TGCGCCAGCAGTGATAGCGGGAGAAGCGATGAGCAGTTCTTC
CASSDSGRSDEQFF
>TRBJ2-3|-|TRBV6-2/TRBV6-3|few
TGTGCCAGCAGTTACTTACCCGAGCAGATGGATTTCACAGATACGCAGTATTTT
CASSYLPEQMDFTDTQYF
>TRBJ2-7|TRBD1|TRBV7-9|-
TGTGCCAGCAGCTCCACCGGGACAGTCTCCTACGAGCAGTACTTC
CASSSTGTVSYEQYF
>TRBJ2-1|-|TRBV20-1|-
TGCAGTGCTAGAAAGGGGCCGAAGTCCTACAATGAGCAGTTCTTC
CSARKGPKSYNEQFF
>TRBJ2-1|TRBD1|TRBV27|-
TGTGCCATCCTGGCCGACGACAGGGCTAGCAATGAGCAGTTCTTC
CAILADDRASNEQFF
>TRBJ2-1|-|TRBV12-3/TRBV12-4|-
TGTGCCAGCAGTTTTCCAGGAAACTACAATGAGCAGTTCTTC
CASSFPGNYNEQFF
>TRBJ2-1|-|TRBV25-1|few
TGTGCCAGCAGTCACAGAGGACAGTACAATGAGCAGTTCTTC
CASSHRGQYNEQFF
>TRBJ2-5|-|TRBV5-1|few
TGCGCCAGCAGCTTGGAGCTGGGGGAAGAGACCCAGTACTTC
CASSLELGEETQYF
>TRBJ2-7|-|TRBV4-3|-
TGCGCCAGCAGCCAAGCAACTCACAGCCGCTACTACGAGCAGTACTTC
CASSQATHSRYYEQYF
>TRBJ2-7|-|TRBV4-3|-
TGCGCCAGCAGCCAAGAGTTATCTGGGGGAACTGGTTACGAGCGGTACTTC
CASSQELSGGTGYERYF
>TRBJ1-1|TRBD1|TRBV12-3/TRBV12-4|-
TGTGCCAGCAGCTATGACAGGGGGCGATTCGTGGGTCTTGAAGCTTTCTTT
CASSYDRGRFVGLEAFF
>TRBJ1-1|TRBD1|TRBV29-1|few
TGCAGCGTTGAAGATCAGGGGGACACTGAAGCTTTCTTT
CSVEDQGDTEAFF
>TRBJ2-7|-|TRBV7-9|-
TGTGCCAGCAGCAAGTTCCCCGGACAAGGGGAGGTCTACGAGCAGTACTTC
CASSKFPGQGEVYEQYF
>TRBJ2-7|-|TRBV12-3/TRBV12-4|-
TGTGCCAGCAGTTTTCGGGGACGCCTCAACGAGCAGTACTTC
CASSFRGRLNEQYF
>TRBJ2-2|-|TRBV11-3|-
TGTGCCAGCAGCCACAGGGTATCCGGGGAGCTGTTTTTT
CASSHRVSGELFF
>TRBJ1-5|TRBD1|TRBV27|few
TGTGCCAGCAGTTTCCTGGGACAGGGGCCGAATCAGCCCCAGCATTTT
CASSFLGQGPNQPQHF
>TRBJ2-7|-|TRBV28|-
TGTGCCAGCATCACAGAGGCGTGCTACGAGCAGTACTTC
CASITEACYEQYF
>TRBJ1-1|TRBD1|TRBV18|-
TGTGCCAGCTCACCACCGGGACAGGCAGCCACTGAAGCTTTCTTT
CASSPPGQAATEAFF
>TRBJ1-1|-|TRBV7-2|-
TGTGCCAGCAGCACCCGGGGGCTATCCACTGAAGCTTTCTTT
CASSTRGLSTEAFF
>TRBJ1-4|-|TRBV10-3|few
TGTGCCATCAAGCCAGACGCAACTAATGAAAAACTGTTTTTT
CAIKPDATNEKLFF
>TRBJ1-2|TRBD1|TRBV7-9|-
TGTGCCAGCAGCAACCCACAGGGGGCCTATGGCTACACCTTC
CASSNPQGAYGYTF
>TRBJ2-3|TRBD2|TRBV6-5|few
TGTGCCAGCAGTTCTAGCGGAGCTACTAGCACAGATACGCAGTATTTT
CASSSSGATSTDTQYF
>TRBJ2-5|TRBD2|TRBV20-1|-
TGCAGTGCTAGCCACACGGGGGGAAGGGAGACCCAGTACTTC
CSASHTGGRETQYF
>TRBJ2-6|-|TRBV7-2|-
TGTGCCAGCAGCAAAGTGGGCCAATTGGCTGGGGCCAACGTCCTGACTTTC
CASSKVGQLAGANVLTF
>TRBJ2-7|-|TRBV13|-
TGTGCCAGCAGCTTCGGGGACAATGACTACGAGCAGTACTTC
CASSFGDNDYEQYF
>TRBJ2-7|-|TRBV24-1|-
TGTGCCACCAGTGATTGGCCGGAGCAGTACTTC
CATSDWPEQYF
>TRBJ1-6|-|TRBV28|-
TGTGCCAGCAGTACCCGGGGCGCTTCGAATTCACCCCTCCACTTT
CASSTRGASNSPLHF
>TRBJ2-5|TRBD2|TRBV20-1|few
TGCAGTGCTAATAGCGGGGCCCCCGGGACCCAGTACTTC
CSANSGAPGTQYF
>TRBJ2-1|TRBD2|TRBV5-1|-
TGCGCCAGCACCCAACTAGCGGGAGGAGGTAACAATGAGCAGTTCTTC
CASTQLAGGGNNEQFF